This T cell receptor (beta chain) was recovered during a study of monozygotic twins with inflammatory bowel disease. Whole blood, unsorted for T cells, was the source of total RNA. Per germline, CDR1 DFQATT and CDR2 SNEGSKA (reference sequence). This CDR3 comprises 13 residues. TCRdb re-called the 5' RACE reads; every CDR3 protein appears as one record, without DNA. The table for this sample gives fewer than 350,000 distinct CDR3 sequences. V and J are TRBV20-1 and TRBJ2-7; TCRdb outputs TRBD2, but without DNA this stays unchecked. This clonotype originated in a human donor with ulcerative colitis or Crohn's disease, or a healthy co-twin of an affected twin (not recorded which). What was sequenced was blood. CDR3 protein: CSARDPGVNEQYF.